This T cell receptor beta chain came from a study of OX40 agonist ivuxolimab in advanced cancers. Study-wide context: The dose-escalation cohort was around 83% male, with a mean age of 60 years, ranging about 23 to 79. Three dose-escalation patients had partial responses: one with hepatocellular carcinoma and two with cutaneous melanoma. People who had prior anti-PD-1, anti-PD-L1 or anti-CTLA-4 therapy could take part, and around 40% had some. Study results and limitations: With doses of 0.1 to 3.0 mg/kg, CD4+ and CD8+ blood T cells had undergone clonal expansion by week 6.

Of note for this clone: Its antigen is not known.

TCRdb's copy holds only in-frame clones and misses some; the assay was immunoSEQ multiplex PCR. The sample holds around 45,000 clones, about 74% seen once. Source: CD4+ or CD8+ T cells sorted from blood, taken in a trial of the OX40 agonist ivuxolimab. The receptor comes from an adult with an advanced solid tumor such as melanoma, head and neck, liver or kidney cancer.

Written as DNA, the CDR3 is TGTGCCAGCAGCGTAGATGGCGGACTAGCGCCTCACAATGAGCAGTTCTTC. It translates to CASSVDGGLAPHNEQFF. This chain connects TRBV9 to TRBJ2-1; the match to TRBD2 covers 9 bases. CDR1 is SGDLS and CDR2 is YYNGEE in the germline V gene. The length of the CDR3 is 17 residues. J was trimmed by 5 bases and V by 0 bases; bases with no gene match: 9.